This TCR beta chain was identified in a study of CD8 T cells in Susac syndrome. The authors reverse transcribed roughly 0.45 to 1 ug RNA with random hexamers. Each CDR3 protein is one row after TCRdb ran MiXCR on the immunoSEQ multiplex PCR reads. The data show about 210,000 distinct CDR3 sequences, around 95% seen once. Looked up from germline, CDR1 is SNHLY and CDR2 is FYNNEI. CDR3 size: 12 residues. Trimming took 5 bases from V and 6 from J, leaving 8 bases between them. Negative isolation was applied to CD8+ and CD4+ T cells, and FACS enrichment was applied to TEMRA cells. The receptor was isolated from a human donor with multiple sclerosis. Sequenced sample: CD4+ T cells from PBMCs. The V call is TRBV2, the J call TRBJ1-5, with D uncertain. CDR3 coding DNA: TGTGCCAGCAGTACTTATTCTCAGCCCCAGCATTTT. The encoded protein is CASSTYSQPQHF.